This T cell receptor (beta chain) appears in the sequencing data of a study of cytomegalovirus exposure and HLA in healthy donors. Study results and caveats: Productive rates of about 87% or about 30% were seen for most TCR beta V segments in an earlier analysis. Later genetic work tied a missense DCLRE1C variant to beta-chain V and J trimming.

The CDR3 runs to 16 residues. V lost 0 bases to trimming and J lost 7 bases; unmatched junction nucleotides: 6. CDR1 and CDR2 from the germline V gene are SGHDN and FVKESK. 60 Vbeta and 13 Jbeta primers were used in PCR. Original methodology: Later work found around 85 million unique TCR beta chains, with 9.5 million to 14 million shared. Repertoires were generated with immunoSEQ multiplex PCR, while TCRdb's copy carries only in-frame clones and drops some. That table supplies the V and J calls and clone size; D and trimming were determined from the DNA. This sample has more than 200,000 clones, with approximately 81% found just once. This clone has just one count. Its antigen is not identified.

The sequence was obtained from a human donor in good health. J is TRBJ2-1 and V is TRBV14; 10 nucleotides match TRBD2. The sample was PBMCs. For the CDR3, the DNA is TGTGCCAGCAGCCAAGAATTCCGGACTAGCGGTAATGAGCAGTTCTTC. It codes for CASSQEFRTSGNEQFF.